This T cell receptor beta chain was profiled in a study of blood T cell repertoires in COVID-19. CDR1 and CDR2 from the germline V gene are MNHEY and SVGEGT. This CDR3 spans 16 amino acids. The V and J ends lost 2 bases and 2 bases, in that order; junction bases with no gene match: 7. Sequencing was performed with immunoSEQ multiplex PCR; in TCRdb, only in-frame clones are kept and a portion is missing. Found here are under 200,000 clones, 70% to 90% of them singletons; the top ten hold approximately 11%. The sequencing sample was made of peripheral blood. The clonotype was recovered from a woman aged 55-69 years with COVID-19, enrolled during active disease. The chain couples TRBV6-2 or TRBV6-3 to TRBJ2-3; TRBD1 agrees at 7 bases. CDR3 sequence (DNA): TGTGCCAGCAGTTACCCGACAGGGAGACTCACAGATACGCAGTATTTT. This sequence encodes CASSYPTGRLTDTQYF.